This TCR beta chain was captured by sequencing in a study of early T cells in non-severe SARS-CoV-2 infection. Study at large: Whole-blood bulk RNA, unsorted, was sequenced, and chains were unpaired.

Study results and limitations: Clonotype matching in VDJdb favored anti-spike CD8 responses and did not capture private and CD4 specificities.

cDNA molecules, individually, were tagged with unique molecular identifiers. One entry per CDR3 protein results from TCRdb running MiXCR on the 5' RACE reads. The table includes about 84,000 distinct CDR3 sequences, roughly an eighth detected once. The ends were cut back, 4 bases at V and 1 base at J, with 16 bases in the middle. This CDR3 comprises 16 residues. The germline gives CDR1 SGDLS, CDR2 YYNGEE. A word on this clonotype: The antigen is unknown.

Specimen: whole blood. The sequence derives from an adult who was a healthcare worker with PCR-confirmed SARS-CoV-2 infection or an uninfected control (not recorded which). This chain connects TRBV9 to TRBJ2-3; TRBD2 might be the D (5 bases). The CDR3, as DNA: TGTGCCAGCAGCTCATCCCGGGATTCCCGCACAGATACGCAGTATTTT. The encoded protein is CASSSSRDSRTDTQYF.